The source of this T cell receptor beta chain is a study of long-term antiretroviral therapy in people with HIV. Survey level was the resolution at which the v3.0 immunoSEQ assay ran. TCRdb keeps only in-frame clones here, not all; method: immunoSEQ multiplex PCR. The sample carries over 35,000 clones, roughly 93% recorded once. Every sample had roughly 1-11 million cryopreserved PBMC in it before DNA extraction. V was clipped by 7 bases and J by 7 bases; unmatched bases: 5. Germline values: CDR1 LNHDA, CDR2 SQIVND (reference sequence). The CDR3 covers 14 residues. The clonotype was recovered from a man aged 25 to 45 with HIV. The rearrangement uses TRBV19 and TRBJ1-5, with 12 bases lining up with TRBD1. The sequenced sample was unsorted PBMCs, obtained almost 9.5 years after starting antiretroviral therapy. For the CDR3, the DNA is TGTGCCAGTATTACAGGGACAGGGGGCCAGCCCCAGCATTTT. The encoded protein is CASITGTGGQPQHF.